These 23 T cell receptor beta chains came from one sample sequenced in a study of T-cell memory formation after mild COVID-19. TCRdb reanalysed the 5' RACE reads using MiXCR and keeps one entry per CDR3 protein. This sample has hundreds of thousands of distinct CDR3 sequences; 15% occur once, and the top ten carry around 20%. Sequencing was performed on PBMCs or a T cell subset sorted from them (not recorded which). The receptor source for this set is a young man who had mild COVID-19 (a few samples of this study predate the infection). Cell type and time point are not known.

There are a few counts of this clonotype. The chain uses TRBV6-5 and TRBJ2-5; 10 bases fit TRBD2. The junction had 7 bases not matched to a gene; V was cut back by 6 bases and J by 0 bases. The CDR3 covers 16 residues. Germline CDR1 MNHEY, CDR2 SVGAGI. CDR3 region: CASSSYSGRHQETQYF. CDR3 in DNA: TGTGCCAGCAGCTCGTATAGCGGGAGGCACCAAGAGACCCAGTACTTC.

This rearrangement joins TRBV9 to TRBJ2-1, with D perhaps TRBD2 (6 bases). V was pared by 2 bases and J by 9 bases, with 12 bases between. The CDR3 has 13 residues. Germline values: CDR1 SGDLS, CDR2 YYNGEE. The CDR3 reads CASSVAGFGEQFF. CDR3 coding DNA: TGTGCCAGCAGCGTGGCGGGGTTTGGTGAGCAGTTCTTC.

This clonotype was recorded a few times. The V call is TRBV27, the J call TRBJ1-6, with TRBD1 as a possible D gene (5 bases). Between the trimmed V and J ends, which lost 2 bases and 6 bases, there was a span of 17 bases. The V gene's germline CDR1 is MNHEY and CDR2 SMNVEV (reference sequence). CDR3 length: 17 amino acids. The CDR3 DNA follows: TGTGCCAGCAGTTTAGGTTTTCGGGGACGCGCTAATTCACCCCTCCACTTT. Translating gives CASSLGFRGRANSPLHF.

This clonotype was counted many times. The rearrangement joins TRBV7-9 to TRBJ2-3; 10 bases are shared with TRBD2. The CDR3 is 16 residues long. Germline V gene lookup returns CDR1 SEHNR and CDR2 FQNEAQ (reference sequence). The V gene end was trimmed by 2 bases and the J gene end by 5 bases; junction bases not matched to a gene: 7. CDR3 DNA sequence: TGTGCCAGCAGCTTACCGGCCCGGACTAGCGGAGATACGCAGTATTTT. This sequence encodes CASSLPARTSGDTQYF.

This chain connects TRBV13 to TRBJ2-7; possible D gene TRBD1, 6 bases. Trimming cost V 3 bases and J 3 bases, with 9 bases left between them. The CDR3 length is 13 residues. Looked up from germline, CDR1 is PRHDT and CDR2 is FYEKMQ (reference sequence). As DNA, the CDR3 is TGTGCCAGCAGCTTGAAGGACAGCTACGAGCAGTACTTC. Protein sequence: CASSLKDSYEQYF.

The rearrangement uses TRBV5-1 and TRBJ2-5, with 11 bases that match TRBD2. This CDR3 is 15 amino acids long. Germline V gene sequence: CDR1 SGHRS, CDR2 YFSETQ. V shed 4 bases and J 5 bases; nucleotides not matched to a gene: 7. The DNA for the CDR3 is TGCGCCAGCAGCCAACTAGCGGGGGTCGAGGAGACCCAGTACTTC. This sequence encodes CASSQLAGVEETQYF.

Only one count was recorded for this clonotype. The J gene is TRBJ1-2, the V gene TRBV5-1; weak D call: TRBD1 (5 bases). Germline V gene data show CDR1 as SGHRS and CDR2 as YFSETQ. V lost 0 bases to trimming and J lost 8 bases, with 11 bases between them. The CDR3 length is 13 residues. CDR3: CASSLGGTEGYTF. In nucleotides, the CDR3 is TGCGCCAGCAGCTTGGGAGGGACTGAAGGCTACACCTTC.

This chain's CDR3 is CASTTSGREETQYF. The DNA for the CDR3 is TGTGCCAGCACCACGTCGGGCAGGGAAGAGACCCAGTACTTC. The rearrangement links TRBV28 to TRBJ2-5, with D possibly matching TRBD1 (5 bases). V lost 7 bases, J lost 3 bases, and 15 bases lay in between. Germline V gives CDR1 MDHEN, CDR2 SYDVKM. CDR3 length: 14 residues.

The chain carries TRBV5-1 and TRBJ1-1; 7 bases align to TRBD1. V lost 0 bases, J lost 4 bases, and 6 bases stayed unmatched. The CDR3 contains 15 residues. CDR1 is SGHRS and CDR2 is YFSETQ in the germline V gene. DNA for the CDR3: TGCGCCAGCAGCTTGGGACACAGGGGTGGCACTGAAGCTTTCTTT. This codes for CASSLGHRGGTEAFF.

This clonotype was picked up a small number of times. This sequence joins TRBV3-1 and TRBJ1-1; D unresolved. Trimming removed 0 bases from V and 1 base from J, with 9 bases in between. The germline V gene encodes CDR1 LGHDT and CDR2 YNNKEL (reference sequence). The CDR3 loop spans 15 amino acids. CDR3 in DNA: TGTGCCAGCAGCCAAGATCAAGGCGGGAACACTGAAGCTTTCTTT. Translation: CASSQDQGGNTEAFF.

The rearrangement uses TRBV7-3 and TRBJ2-5; D ambiguous. The ends were cut back, 5 bases at V and 1 base at J, with 11 bases in the middle. Germline V lookup: CDR1 SGHTA, CDR2 FQGTGA. The length of the CDR3 is 14 residues. The DNA for the CDR3 is TGTGCCAGCAGCCCCTCGTCTAGCCAAGAGACCCAGTACTTC. Translated, it gives CASSPSSSQETQYF.

Many counts were recorded for this clonotype. The chain employs TRBV3-1 and TRBJ2-7; tentatively, D is TRBD1 or TRBD2 (5 bases each). The V end lost 3 bases, the J end lost 5 bases, and 11 bases lay between the germline ends. Germline V lookup: CDR1 LGHDT, CDR2 YNNKEL (reference sequence). This CDR3 has 13 amino acids. CDR3 loop: CASSHERGDEQYF. CDR3 DNA sequence: TGTGCCAGCAGCCACGAAAGGGGAGACGAGCAGTACTTC.

At least ten counts were recorded for this clonotype. The V and J genes are TRBV7-2 and TRBJ2-5; perhaps D is TRBD1 or TRBD2 (5 bases each). Per the germline V gene, CDR1 is SGHTA and CDR2 is FQGNSA. CDR3 size: 11 residues. The V end lost 3 bases, the J end lost 9 bases, and 8 bases lay between the germline ends. CDR3 sequence reads: CASSLGVSQYF. CDR3 bases: TGTGCCAGCAGCTTGGGGGTGTCCCAGTACTTC.

This clonotype was observed a few times. The chain uses TRBV15 and TRBJ1-1; TRBD1 matches 9 bases. CDR3 length: 16 residues. Germline CDR1 reads LNHNV; CDR2 reads YYDKDF (reference sequence). With 5 bases clipped from V and 1 base from J, the junction kept 8 bases outside the gene matches. This CDR3 is CATSRKWGQGNTEAFF. The CDR3 coding sequence is TGTGCCACCAGCCGCAAGTGGGGACAGGGGAACACTGAAGCTTTCTTT.

The chain combines TRBV7-2 with TRBJ2-3; D is tentatively TRBD1 or TRBD2 (5 bases each). Trimming cost V 7 bases and J 5 bases, with 16 bases left between them. Germline CDR1 is SGHTA and CDR2 is FQGNSA. The CDR3 contains 14 residues. DNA of the CDR3: TGTGCCAGCACAATCCGGGACGGACGAGATACGCAGTATTTT. This encodes CASTIRDGRDTQYF.

This chain connects TRBV12-3 or TRBV12-4 to TRBJ2-1, with TRBD2 matching over 9 bases. The junction had 3 bases not matched to a gene; V was cut back by 4 bases and J by 2 bases. The CDR3 contains 15 residues. CDR3 in amino acids: CASSWGLAPYNEQFF. As DNA, the CDR3 is TGTGCCAGCAGTTGGGGACTAGCCCCCTACAATGAGCAGTTCTTC.

The V call is TRBV10-3, the J call TRBJ2-5; D ambiguous. CDR1 ENHRY and CDR2 SYGVKD come from the germline V gene. V was clipped by 4 bases and J by 9 bases, with 21 bases between them. The CDR3 has 15 residues. The CDR3 DNA is TGTGCCATCAGTGGACTCGAGGTCCCCTATCTCCCCCAGTACTTC. This translates into CAISGLEVPYLPQYF.

The CDR3 nucleotides are TGTGCCAGCAGCTCTACCAGGGGGTTAGGTTTTAATGAGCAGTTCTTC. It yields the protein CASSSTRGLGFNEQFF. The rearrangement links TRBV12-3 or TRBV12-4 to TRBJ2-1; TRBD1 aligns across 7 bases. V gave up 6 bases and J gave up 7 bases; unmatched junction bases: 15. This CDR3 has 16 residues.

In its sample, this clonotype was seen once. V usage is TRBV28 and J usage is TRBJ2-1, with D possibly being TRBD1 (7 bases). Deletions cut 7 bases from V and 6 bases from J, with 16 bases between. The germline V gene has CDR1 MDHEN and CDR2 SYDVKM. CDR3 length: 14 residues. For the CDR3, the DNA is TGTGCCAGCACCGATGCGCAGGGGGGCAATGAGCAGTTCTTC. It translates to CASTDAQGGNEQFF.

The chain carries TRBV28 and TRBJ2-5; possibly TRBD2 for D (6 bases). Trimming shortened V by 2 bases and J by 0 bases, and 10 bases separated the two germline ends. Germline CDR1 MDHEN, CDR2 SYDVKM. There are 15 residues in the CDR3. The CDR3: CASSLRGRYQETQYF. Here the CDR3 DNA reads TGTGCCAGCAGTTTACGGGGGAGATACCAAGAGACCCAGTACTTC.

This clonotype was observed a few times. The rearrangement links TRBV5-1 to TRBJ2-3, with D uncertain. Germline-derived CDR1 and CDR2 are SGHRS and YFSETQ. Trimming removed 7 bases from V and 2 bases from J, with 11 bases in between. The CDR3 loop spans 13 amino acids. CDR3 protein: CASDVGDTDTQYF. CDR3 nucleotides: TGCGCCAGCGATGTTGGGGACACAGATACGCAGTATTTT.

Ten or more counts support this clonotype. The genes are TRBV7-9 and TRBJ1-1; no clear D gene. The germline V gene encodes CDR1 SEHNR and CDR2 FQNEAQ (reference sequence). CDR3 length equals 13 residues. Trimming pared 2 bases from V and 0 bases from J, leaving 4 bases between. This chain's CDR3 is CASSLPMNTEAFF. CDR3 sequence (DNA): TGTGCCAGCAGCTTACCGATGAACACTGAAGCTTTCTTT.

The V call is TRBV6-1, the J call TRBJ1-2; possible D gene TRBD1, 5 bases. The CDR3 contains 15 residues. V gave up 4 bases and J gave up 0 bases, with 12 bases separating them. Germline CDR1 reads MNHNS; CDR2 reads SASEGT. The CDR3 sequence is CASSVMGDPNYGYTF. The CDR3 DNA is TGTGCCAGCAGTGTAATGGGGGACCCTAACTATGGCTACACCTTC.